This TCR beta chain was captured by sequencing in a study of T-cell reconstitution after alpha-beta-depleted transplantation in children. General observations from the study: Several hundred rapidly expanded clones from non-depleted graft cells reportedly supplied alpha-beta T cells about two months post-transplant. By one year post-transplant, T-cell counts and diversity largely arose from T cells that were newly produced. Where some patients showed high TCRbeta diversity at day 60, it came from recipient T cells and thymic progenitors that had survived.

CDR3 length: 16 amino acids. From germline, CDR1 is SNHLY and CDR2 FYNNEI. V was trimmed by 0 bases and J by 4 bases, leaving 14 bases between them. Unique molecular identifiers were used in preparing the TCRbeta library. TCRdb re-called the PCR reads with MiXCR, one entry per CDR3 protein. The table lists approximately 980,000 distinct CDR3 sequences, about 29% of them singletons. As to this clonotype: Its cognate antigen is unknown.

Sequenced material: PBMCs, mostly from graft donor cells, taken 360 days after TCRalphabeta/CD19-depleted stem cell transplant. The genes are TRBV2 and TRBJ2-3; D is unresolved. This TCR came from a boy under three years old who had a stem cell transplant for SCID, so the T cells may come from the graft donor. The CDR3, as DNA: TGTGCCAGCAGTGAAGCGCTTGGGCTAGATGCAGATACGCAGTATTTT. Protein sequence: CASSEALGLDADTQYF.